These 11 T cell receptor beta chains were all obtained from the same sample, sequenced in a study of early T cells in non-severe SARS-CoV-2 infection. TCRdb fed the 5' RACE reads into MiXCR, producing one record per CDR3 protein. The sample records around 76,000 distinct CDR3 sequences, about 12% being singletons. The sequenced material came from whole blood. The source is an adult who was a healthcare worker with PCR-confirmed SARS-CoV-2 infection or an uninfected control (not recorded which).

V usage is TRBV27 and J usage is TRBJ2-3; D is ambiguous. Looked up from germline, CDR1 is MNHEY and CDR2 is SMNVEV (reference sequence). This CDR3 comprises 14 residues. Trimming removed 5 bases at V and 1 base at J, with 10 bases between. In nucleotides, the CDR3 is TGTGCCAGCAGTCCCTCCCACGGCACAGATACGCAGTATTTT. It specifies CASSPSHGTDTQYF.

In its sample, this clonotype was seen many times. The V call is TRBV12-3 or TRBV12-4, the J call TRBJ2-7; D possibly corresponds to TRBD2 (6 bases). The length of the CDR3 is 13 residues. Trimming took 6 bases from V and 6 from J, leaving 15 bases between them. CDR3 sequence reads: CASRPNGGSEQYF. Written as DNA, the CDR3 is TGTGCCAGCAGGCCGAATGGGGGGAGCGAGCAGTACTTC.

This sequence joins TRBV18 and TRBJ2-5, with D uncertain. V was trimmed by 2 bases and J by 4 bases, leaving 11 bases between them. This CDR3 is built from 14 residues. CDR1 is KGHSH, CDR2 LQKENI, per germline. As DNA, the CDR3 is TGTGCCAGCTCACCAAGGCCTGGCCCAGAGACCCAGTACTTC. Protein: CASSPRPGPETQYF.

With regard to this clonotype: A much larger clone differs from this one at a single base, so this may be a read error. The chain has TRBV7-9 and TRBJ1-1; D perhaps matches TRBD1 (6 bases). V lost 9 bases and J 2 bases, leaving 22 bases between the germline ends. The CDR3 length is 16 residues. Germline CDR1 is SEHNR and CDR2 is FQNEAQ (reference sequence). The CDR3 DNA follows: TGTGCCAGAAGCGGACCACCCTGGGGGCAAAACACTGAAGCTTTCTTT. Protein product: CARSGPPWGQNTEAFF.

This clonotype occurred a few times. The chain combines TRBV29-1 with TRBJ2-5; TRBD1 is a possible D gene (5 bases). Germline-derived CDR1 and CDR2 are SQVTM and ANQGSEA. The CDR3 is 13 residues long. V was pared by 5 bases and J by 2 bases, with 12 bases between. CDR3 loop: CSVTQGGQETQYF. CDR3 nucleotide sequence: TGCAGCGTTACCCAGGGCGGACAAGAGACCCAGTACTTC.

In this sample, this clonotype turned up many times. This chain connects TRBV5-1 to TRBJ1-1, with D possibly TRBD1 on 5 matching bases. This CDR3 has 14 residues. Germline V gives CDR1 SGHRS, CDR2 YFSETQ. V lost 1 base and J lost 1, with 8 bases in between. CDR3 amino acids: CASSLWGSNTEAFF. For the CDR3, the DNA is TGCGCCAGCAGCTTGTGGGGGTCGAACACTGAAGCTTTCTTT.

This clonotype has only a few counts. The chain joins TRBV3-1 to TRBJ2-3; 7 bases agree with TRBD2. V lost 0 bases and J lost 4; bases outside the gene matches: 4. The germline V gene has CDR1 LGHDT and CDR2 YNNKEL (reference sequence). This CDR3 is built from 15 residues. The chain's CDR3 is CASSQDGRGSDTQYF. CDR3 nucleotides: TGTGCCAGCAGCCAAGATGGGCGGGGGTCAGATACGCAGTATTTT.

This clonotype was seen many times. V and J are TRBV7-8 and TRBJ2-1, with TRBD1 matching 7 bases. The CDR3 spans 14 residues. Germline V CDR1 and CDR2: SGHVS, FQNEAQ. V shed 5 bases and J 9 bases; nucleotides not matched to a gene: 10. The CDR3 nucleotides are TGTGCCAGCAGCCCCTACAGGGGACCGGGTGAGCAGTTCTTC. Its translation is CASSPYRGPGEQFF.

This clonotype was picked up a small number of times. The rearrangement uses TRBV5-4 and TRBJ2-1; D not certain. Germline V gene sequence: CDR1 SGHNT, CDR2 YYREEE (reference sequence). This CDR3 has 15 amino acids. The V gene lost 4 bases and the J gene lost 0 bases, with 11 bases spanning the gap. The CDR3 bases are TGTGCCAGCAGCAGCCCGGGTAACTCCTACAATGAGCAGTTCTTC. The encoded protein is CASSSPGNSYNEQFF.

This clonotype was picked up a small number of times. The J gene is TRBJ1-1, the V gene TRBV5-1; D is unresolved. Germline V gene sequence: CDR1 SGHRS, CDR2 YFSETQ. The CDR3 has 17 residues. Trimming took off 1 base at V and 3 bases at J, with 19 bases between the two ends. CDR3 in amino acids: CASSLWVIPGMHTEAFF. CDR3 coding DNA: TGCGCCAGCAGCTTGTGGGTGATCCCGGGGATGCACACTGAAGCTTTCTTT.

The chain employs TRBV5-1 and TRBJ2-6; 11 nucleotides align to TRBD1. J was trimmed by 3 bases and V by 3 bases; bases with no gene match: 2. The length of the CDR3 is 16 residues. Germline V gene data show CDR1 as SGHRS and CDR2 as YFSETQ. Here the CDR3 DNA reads TGCGCCAGCAGCTGGACAGGGGGCAGTGGGGCCAACGTCCTGACTTTC. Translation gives CASSWTGGSGANVLTF.